A single sample gave rise to the 11 T cell receptor beta chains below, sequenced in a study of patients and donors after allogeneic stem cell transplantation. TCRdb independently ran MiXCR on the RT-PCR reads; one entry per CDR3 protein. The data contain some 960,000 distinct CDR3 sequences, more than 15% of them singletons. Source material: blood, either unsorted or a sorted T cell fraction (not recorded which). The receptor set was obtained from a human donor who was either an allogeneic HSCT recipient or a stem cell or donor lymphocyte infusion donor (not recorded which). It is not recorded whose cells these are; they may come from a transplant donor.

V usage is TRBV18 and J usage is TRBJ2-4, with TRBD1 matching over 10 bases. This CDR3 contains 16 residues. From germline, CDR1 is KGHSH and CDR2 LQKENI. Trimming took 6 bases from V and 3 from J; bases not matched to a gene: 8. CDR3 region: CASSRQGALGKNIQYF. DNA of the CDR3: TGTGCCAGCTCGAGACAGGGGGCACTAGGCAAAAACATTCAGTACTTC.

This clonotype was detected a few times. This chain uses TRBV30 with TRBJ2-3, with D possibly matching TRBD2 (5 bases). This CDR3 has 12 amino acids. In germline, CDR1 is GTSNPN, CDR2 SVGIG (reference sequence). The V and J ends lost 3 bases and 9 bases respectively, with 13 bases between them. CDR3 protein: CAWRAAGGTQYF. The CDR3, as DNA: TGTGCCTGGAGGGCCGCGGGTGGCACGCAGTATTTT.

This clonotype appeared a few times. The chain joins TRBV7-8 to TRBJ2-7; D is undetermined. Between the trimmed V and J ends, which lost 2 bases and 5 bases, there was a span of 10 bases. This CDR3 has 13 amino acids. Per the germline V gene, CDR1 is SGHVS and CDR2 is FQNEAQ. The CDR3 spells CASSLSIPNEQYF. CDR3 nucleotides: TGTGCCAGCAGCTTATCAATCCCCAACGAGCAGTACTTC.

This clonotype was counted only a few times. The chain employs TRBV7-2 and TRBJ2-1, with 11 bases fitting TRBD1. Germline V lookup: CDR1 SGHTA, CDR2 FQGNSA. Losses at the gene ends were 5 bases for V and 4 bases for J; bases not matched to a gene: 10. The CDR3 loop spans 17 amino acids. The CDR3 sequence: CASSVRTGTGGYNEQFF. The CDR3 DNA reads as TGTGCCAGCAGCGTAAGAACCGGGACAGGGGGTTACAATGAGCAGTTCTTC.

The CDR3 region is CASSYYGTSGLETQYF. The CDR3 coding sequence is TGTGCCAGCAGTTACTACGGGACTAGCGGGTTGGAGACCCAGTACTTC. V usage is TRBV6-5 and J usage is TRBJ2-5; TRBD2 matches at 12 bases. The CDR3 covers 16 residues. Unmatched junction bases numbered 5, after V lost 1 base and J lost 5 bases. In germline, CDR1 is MNHEY, CDR2 SVGAGI.

This clonotype turned up a few times. The gene calls are TRBV20-1 and TRBJ2-7, with D unclear. Germline V gives CDR1 DFQATT, CDR2 SNEGSKA (reference sequence). V shed 6 bases and J shed 0 bases, with 12 bases lying between them. This CDR3 region has 13 residues. The DNA of the CDR3 is TGCAGTGCCCAGACCAGGAACTCCTACGAGCAGTACTTC. Translating it yields CSAQTRNSYEQYF.

This clonotype has just a few counts. The genes are TRBV10-3 and TRBJ2-1; D ambiguous. CDR3 length equals 12 residues. The V and J ends lost 0 bases and 7 bases respectively, with 4 bases between them. Germline values: CDR1 ENHRY, CDR2 SYGVKD. CDR3 DNA sequence: TGTGCCATCAGTGAGTCAAAGAATGAGCAGTTCTTC. Translation gives CAISESKNEQFF.

The table lists this clonotype with a few counts. The rearrangement joins TRBV5-5 to TRBJ2-5; D is unresolved. Germline lookup yields CDR1 SGHKS and CDR2 YYEKEE (reference sequence). Trimming took 0 bases from V and 5 from J, leaving 8 bases between them. The CDR3 spans 13 residues. CDR3 nucleotide sequence: TGTGCCAGCAGCTTGGTGCAGCCGGAGACCCAGTACTTC. Its translation: CASSLVQPETQYF.

The rearrangement links TRBV4-1 to TRBJ2-7; no clear D. V gave up 2 bases and J gave up 5 bases, with 16 bases separating them. The length of the CDR3 is 15 residues. Germline CDR1 and CDR2: MGHRA and YSYEKL. CDR3 loop: CASSQNPLWVHEQYF. The CDR3 nucleotides read TGCGCCAGCAGCCAAAACCCCCTTTGGGTCCACGAGCAGTACTTC.

This clonotype has just a few counts. The chain combines TRBV7-2 with TRBJ2-7; D may be TRBD1 or TRBD2 (5 bases each). The germline V gene has CDR1 SGHTA and CDR2 FQGNSA. V was shortened by 7 bases and J by 6 bases, with 19 bases between the two germline ends. This CDR3 has 14 amino acids. This chain's CDR3 is CASTQSGGFSEQYF. CDR3 coding DNA: TGTGCCAGCACCCAAAGTGGGGGATTCTCCGAGCAGTACTTC.

The chain uses TRBV20-1 and TRBJ1-1; TRBD1 matches 10 bases. The length of the CDR3 is 14 residues. Germline lookup yields CDR1 DFQATT and CDR2 SNEGSKA (reference sequence). With 3 bases clipped from V and 3 bases from J, the junction kept 4 bases outside the gene matches. CDR3 protein: CSASRQGADTEAFF. The CDR3 region has the DNA TGCAGTGCTAGTAGACAGGGGGCTGACACTGAAGCTTTCTTT.